A single sample is the source of the 6 T cell receptor beta chains below, sequenced in a study of blood T cell repertoires in COVID-19. Generated by immunoSEQ multiplex PCR, the TCRdb table keeps only in-frame clones and is missing some. Found here are over 65,000 clones, about nine tenths of them singletons; the top ten hold about 7.1%. The sample was peripheral blood. The receptors originated from a human donor in a cohort sampled during active COVID-19.

The chain has TRBV6-5 and TRBJ1-2; D call uncertain. In germline, CDR1 is MNHEY, CDR2 SVGAGI. The CDR3 loop spans 13 amino acids. Trimming stripped 5 bases from V and 6 bases from J, with 13 bases between. The CDR3 here is CASSTRPRDGYTF. For the CDR3, the DNA is TGTGCCAGCAGTACCCGGCCTCGGGATGGCTACACCTTC.

V usage is TRBV12-3 or TRBV12-4 and J usage is TRBJ2-2; no clear D gene. The CDR3 spans 13 residues. V lost 1 base and J 5 bases, leaving 5 bases between the germline ends. Here the CDR3 reads CASSLVATGELFF. DNA for the CDR3: TGTGCCAGCAGTTTAGTGGCTACCGGGGAGCTGTTTTTT.

This clone was picked up a small number of times. The gene calls are TRBV9 and TRBJ1-1; D remains ambiguous. CDR3 length equals 15 residues. Germline V gives CDR1 SGDLS, CDR2 YYNGEE. The V end lost 0 bases, the J end lost 1 base, and 10 bases lay between the germline ends. The CDR3 region is CASSVGGSQNTEAFF. DNA of the CDR3: TGTGCCAGCAGCGTAGGCGGCAGCCAGAACACTGAAGCTTTCTTT.

The chain uses TRBV7-2 and TRBJ2-7, with D possibly being TRBD2 (6 bases). V was clipped by 5 bases and J by 4 bases, with 21 bases between them. Germline V gene lookup returns CDR1 SGHTA and CDR2 FQGNSA. CDR3 size: 16 residues. The CDR3 DNA reads TGTGCCAGCAGCCCCTCGCGGGGCGGGGAGGTTTACGAGCAGTACTTC. It codes for CASSPSRGGEVYEQYF.

The sample holds a few counts of this clone. In nucleotides, the CDR3 is TGCAGTGCTAGTGGACAGGGCCGGACAGATACGCAGTATTTT. Amino acid sequence: CSASGQGRTDTQYF. This sequence joins TRBV20-1 and TRBJ2-3, with TRBD1 matching over 8 bases. This CDR3 is 14 amino acids long. The trim removed 3 bases at V and 3 bases at J, leaving 5 bases unmatched. Germline loops: CDR1 DFQATT, CDR2 SNEGSKA (reference sequence).

The CDR3 region is CASSYQGGQPQHF. In DNA form, the CDR3 reads TGTGCCAGCAGTTACCAGGGGGGCCAGCCCCAGCATTTT. The rearrangement uses TRBV12-3 or TRBV12-4 and TRBJ1-5, with 7 positions matching TRBD1. The CDR3 sequence is 13 residues long. The J segment lost 7 bases and the V segment lost 4 bases, leaving 4 bases of the junction unmatched.